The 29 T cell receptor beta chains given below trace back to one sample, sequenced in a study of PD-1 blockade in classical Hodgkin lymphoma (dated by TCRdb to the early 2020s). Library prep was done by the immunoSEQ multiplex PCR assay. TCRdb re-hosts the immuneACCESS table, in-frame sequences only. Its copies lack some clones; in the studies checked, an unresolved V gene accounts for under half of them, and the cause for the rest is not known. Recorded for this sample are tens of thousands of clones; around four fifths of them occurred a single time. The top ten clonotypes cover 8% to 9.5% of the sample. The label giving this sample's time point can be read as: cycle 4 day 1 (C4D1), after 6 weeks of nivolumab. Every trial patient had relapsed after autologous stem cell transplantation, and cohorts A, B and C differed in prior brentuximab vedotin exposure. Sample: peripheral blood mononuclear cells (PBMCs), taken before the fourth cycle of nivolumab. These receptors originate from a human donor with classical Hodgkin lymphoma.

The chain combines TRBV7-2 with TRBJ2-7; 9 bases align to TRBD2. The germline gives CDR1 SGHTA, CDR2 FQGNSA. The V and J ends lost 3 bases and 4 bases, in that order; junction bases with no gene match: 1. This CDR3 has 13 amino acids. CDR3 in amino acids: CASSFSGSYEQYF. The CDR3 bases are TGTGCCAGCAGCTTTAGCGGGAGTTACGAGCAGTACTTC.

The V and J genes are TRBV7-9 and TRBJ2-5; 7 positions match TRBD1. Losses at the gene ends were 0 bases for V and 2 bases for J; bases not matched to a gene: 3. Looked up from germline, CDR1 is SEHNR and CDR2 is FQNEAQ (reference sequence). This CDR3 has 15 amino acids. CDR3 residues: CASSLAWDSQETQYF. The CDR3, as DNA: TGTGCCAGCAGCTTAGCCTGGGACAGTCAAGAGACCCAGTACTTC.

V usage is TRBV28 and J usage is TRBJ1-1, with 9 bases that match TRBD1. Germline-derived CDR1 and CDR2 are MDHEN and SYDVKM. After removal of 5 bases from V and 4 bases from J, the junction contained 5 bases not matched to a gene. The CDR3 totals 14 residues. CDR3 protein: CASSPQGAVTEAFF. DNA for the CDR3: TGTGCCAGCAGTCCACAGGGGGCGGTCACTGAAGCTTTCTTT.

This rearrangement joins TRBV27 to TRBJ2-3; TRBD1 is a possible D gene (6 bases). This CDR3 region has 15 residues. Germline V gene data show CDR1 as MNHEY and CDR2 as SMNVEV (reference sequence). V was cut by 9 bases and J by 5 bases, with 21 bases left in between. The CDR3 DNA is TGTGCCAGTGCTATGCGGTCAGGGGATTTAGATACGCAGTATTTT. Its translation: CASAMRSGDLDTQYF.

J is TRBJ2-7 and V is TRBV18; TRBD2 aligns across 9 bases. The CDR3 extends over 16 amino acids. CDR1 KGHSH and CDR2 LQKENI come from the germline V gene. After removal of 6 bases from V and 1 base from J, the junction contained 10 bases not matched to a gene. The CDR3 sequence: CASSPGPAGGSYEQYF. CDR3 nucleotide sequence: TGTGCCAGCTCCCCGGGCCCAGCGGGAGGATCCTACGAGCAGTACTTC.

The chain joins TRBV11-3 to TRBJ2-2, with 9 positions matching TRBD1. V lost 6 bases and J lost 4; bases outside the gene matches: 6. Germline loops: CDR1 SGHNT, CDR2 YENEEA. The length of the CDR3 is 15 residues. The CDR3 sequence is CASSRRTGVTGELFF. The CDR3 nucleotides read TGTGCCAGCAGTAGGAGGACAGGGGTCACCGGGGAGCTGTTTTTT.

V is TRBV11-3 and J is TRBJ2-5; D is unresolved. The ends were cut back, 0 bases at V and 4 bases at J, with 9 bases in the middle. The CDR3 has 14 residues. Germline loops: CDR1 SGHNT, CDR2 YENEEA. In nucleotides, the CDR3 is TGTGCCAGCAGCTTAGACGTAGCATCAGAGACCCAGTACTTC. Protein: CASSLDVASETQYF.

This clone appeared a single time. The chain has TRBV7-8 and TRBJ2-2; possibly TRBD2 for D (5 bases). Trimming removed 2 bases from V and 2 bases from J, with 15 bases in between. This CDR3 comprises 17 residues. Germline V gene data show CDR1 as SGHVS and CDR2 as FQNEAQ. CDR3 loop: CASSLWEPNRNTGELFF. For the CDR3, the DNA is TGTGCCAGCAGCTTATGGGAGCCAAATCGAAACACCGGGGAGCTGTTTTTT.

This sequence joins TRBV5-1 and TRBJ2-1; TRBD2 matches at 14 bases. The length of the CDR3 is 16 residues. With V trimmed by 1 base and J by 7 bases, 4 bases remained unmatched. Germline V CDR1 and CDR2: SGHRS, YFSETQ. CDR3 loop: CASSLTGLAGGNEQFF. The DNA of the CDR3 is TGCGCCAGCAGCTTGACCGGACTAGCGGGGGGTAATGAGCAGTTCTTC.

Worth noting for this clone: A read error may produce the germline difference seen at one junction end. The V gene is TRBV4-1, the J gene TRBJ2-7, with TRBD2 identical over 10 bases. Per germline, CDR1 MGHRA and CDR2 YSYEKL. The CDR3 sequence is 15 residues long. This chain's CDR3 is CASSQGTSDSYEQYF. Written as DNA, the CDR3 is TGCGCCAGCAGTCAAGGGACTAGCGACTCCTACGAGCAGTACTTC.

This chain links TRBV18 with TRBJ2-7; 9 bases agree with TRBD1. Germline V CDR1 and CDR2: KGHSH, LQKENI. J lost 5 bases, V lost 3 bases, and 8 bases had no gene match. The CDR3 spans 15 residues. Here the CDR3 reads CASSPGQGFFDEQYF. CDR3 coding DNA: TGTGCCAGCTCACCGGGACAGGGTTTCTTTGACGAGCAGTACTTC.

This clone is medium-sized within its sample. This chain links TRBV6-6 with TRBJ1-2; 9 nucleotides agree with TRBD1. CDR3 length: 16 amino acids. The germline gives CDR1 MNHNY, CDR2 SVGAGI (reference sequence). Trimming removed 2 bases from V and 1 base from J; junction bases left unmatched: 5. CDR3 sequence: CASSYTTTGGNYGYTF. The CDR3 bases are TGTGCCAGCAGTTACACCACGACAGGGGGTAACTATGGCTACACCTTC.

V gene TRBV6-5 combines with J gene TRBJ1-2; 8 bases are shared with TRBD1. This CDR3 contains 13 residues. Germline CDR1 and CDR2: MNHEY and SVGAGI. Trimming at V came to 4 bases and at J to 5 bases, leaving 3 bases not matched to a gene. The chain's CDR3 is CASSSRGQYGYTF. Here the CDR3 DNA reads TGTGCCAGCAGTTCCAGGGGGCAGTATGGCTACACCTTC.

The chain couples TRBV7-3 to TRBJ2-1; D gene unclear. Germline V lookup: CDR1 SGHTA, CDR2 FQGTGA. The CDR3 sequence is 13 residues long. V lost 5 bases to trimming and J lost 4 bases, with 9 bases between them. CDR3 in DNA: TGTGCCAGCAGCCAAGATGGATACAATGAGCAGTTCTTC. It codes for CASSQDGYNEQFF.

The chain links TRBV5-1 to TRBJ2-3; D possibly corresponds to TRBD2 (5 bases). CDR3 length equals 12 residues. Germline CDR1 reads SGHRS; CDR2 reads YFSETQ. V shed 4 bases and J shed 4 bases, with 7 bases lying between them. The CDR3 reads CASSLLADTQYF. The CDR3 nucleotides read TGCGCCAGCAGCCTACTAGCAGATACGCAGTATTTT.

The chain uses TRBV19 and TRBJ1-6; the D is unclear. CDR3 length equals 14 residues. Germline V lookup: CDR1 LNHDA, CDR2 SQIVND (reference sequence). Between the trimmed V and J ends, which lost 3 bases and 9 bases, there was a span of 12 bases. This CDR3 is CASSILDWGSPLHF. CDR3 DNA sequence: TGTGCCAGTAGTATCTTAGATTGGGGTTCACCCCTCCACTTT.

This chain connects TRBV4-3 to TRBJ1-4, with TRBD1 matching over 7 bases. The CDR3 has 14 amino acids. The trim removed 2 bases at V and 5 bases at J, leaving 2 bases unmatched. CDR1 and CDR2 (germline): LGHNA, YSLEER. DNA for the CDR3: TGCGCCAGCAGCCAATCGGGACAGAATGAAAAACTGTTTTTT. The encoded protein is CASSQSGQNEKLFF.

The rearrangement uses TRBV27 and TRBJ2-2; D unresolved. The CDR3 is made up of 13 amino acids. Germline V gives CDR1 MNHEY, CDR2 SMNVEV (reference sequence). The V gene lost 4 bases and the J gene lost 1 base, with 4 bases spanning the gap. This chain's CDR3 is CASSSRNTGELFF. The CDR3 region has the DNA TGTGCCAGCAGTTCTCGGAACACCGGGGAGCTGTTTTTT.

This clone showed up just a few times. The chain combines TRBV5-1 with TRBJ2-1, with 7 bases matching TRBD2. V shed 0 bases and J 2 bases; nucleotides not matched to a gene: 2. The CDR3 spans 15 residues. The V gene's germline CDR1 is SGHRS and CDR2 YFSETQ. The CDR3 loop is CASSLEGGPYNEQFF. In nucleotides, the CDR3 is TGCGCCAGCAGCTTGGAGGGAGGGCCCTACAATGAGCAGTTCTTC.

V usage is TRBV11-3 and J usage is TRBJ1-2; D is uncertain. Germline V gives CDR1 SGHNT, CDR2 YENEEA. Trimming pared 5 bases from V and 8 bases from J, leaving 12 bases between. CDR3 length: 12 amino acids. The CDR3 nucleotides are TGTGCCAGCAGCCCGTCGACACACGGCTACACCTTC. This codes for CASSPSTHGYTF.

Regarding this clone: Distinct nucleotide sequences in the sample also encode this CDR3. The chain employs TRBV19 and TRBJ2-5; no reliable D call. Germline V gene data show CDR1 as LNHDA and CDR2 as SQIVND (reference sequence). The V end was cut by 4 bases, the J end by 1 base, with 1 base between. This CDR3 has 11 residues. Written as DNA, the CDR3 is TGTGCCAGTAGTACCCAAGAGACCCAGTACTTC. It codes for CASSTQETQYF. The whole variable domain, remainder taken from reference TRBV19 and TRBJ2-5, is DGGITQSPKYLFRKEGQNVTLSCEQNLNHDAMYWYRQDPGQGLRLIYYSQIVNDFQKGDIAEGYSVSREKKESFPLTVTSAQKNPTAFYLCASSTQETQYFGPGTRLLVL.

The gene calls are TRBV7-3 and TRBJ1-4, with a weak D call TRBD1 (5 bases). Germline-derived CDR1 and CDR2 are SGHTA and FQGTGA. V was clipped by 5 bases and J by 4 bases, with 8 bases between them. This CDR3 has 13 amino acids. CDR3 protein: CASSAGNNEKLFF. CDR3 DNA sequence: TGTGCCAGCAGCGCAGGGAATAATGAAAAACTGTTTTTT.

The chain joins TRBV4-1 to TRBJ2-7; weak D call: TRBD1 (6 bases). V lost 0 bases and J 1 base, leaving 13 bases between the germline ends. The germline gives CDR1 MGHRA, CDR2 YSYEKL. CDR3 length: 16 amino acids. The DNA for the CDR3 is TGCGCCAGCAGCCAAGATCCACAGGGTGATTCCTACGAGCAGTACTTC. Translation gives CASSQDPQGDSYEQYF.

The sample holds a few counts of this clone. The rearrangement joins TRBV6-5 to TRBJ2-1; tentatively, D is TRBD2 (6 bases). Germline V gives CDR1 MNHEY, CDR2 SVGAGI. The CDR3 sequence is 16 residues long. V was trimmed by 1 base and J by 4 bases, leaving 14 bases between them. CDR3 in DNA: TGTGCCAGCAGTTACTACAGCGGGCAGCCTTACAATGAGCAGTTCTTC. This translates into CASSYYSGQPYNEQFF.

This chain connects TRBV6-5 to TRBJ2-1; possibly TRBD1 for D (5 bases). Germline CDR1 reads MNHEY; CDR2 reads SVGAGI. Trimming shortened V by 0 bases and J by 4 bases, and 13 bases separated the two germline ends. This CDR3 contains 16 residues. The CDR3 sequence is CASSYSSSGSYNEQFF. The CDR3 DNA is TGTGCCAGCAGTTACTCGAGCTCAGGGTCATACAATGAGCAGTTCTTC.

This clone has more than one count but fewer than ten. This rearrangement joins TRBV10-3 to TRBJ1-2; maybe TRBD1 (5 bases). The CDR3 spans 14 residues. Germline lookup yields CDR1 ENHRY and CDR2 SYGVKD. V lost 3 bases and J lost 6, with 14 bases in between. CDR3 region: CAISEGESGHGYTF. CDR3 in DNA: TGTGCCATCAGTGAAGGGGAGTCAGGTCATGGCTACACCTTC.

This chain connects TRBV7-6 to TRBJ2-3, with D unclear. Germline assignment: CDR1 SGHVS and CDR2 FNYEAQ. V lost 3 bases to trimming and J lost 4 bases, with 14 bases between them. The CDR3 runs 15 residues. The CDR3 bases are TGTGCCAGCAGCTTTCTGTCGGAGCTCTCAGATACGCAGTATTTT. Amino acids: CASSFLSELSDTQYF.

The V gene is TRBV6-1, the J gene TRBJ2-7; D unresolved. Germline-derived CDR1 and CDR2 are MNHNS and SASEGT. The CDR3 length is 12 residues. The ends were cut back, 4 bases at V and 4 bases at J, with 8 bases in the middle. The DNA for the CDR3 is TGTGCCAGCAGTGCCGACGGTTACGAGCAGTACTTC. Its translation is CASSADGYEQYF.

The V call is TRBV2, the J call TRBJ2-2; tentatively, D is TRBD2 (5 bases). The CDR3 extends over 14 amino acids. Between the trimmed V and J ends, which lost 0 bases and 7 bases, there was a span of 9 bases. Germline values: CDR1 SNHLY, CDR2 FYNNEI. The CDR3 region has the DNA TGTGCCAGCAGTGAAGCGAGGGCAAGCGGGGAGCTGTTTTTT. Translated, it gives CASSEARASGELFF.